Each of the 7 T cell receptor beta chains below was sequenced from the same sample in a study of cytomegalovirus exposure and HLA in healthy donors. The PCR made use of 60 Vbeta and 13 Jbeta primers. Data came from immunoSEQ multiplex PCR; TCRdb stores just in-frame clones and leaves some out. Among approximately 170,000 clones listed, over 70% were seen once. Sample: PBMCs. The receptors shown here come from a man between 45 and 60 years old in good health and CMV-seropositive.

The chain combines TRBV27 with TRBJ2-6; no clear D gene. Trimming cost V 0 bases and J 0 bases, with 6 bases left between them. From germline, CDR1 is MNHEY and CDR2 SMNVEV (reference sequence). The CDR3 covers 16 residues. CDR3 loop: CASSLSQRSGANVLTF. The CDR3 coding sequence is TGTGCCAGCAGTTTATCTCAGCGCTCTGGGGCCAACGTCCTGACTTTC.

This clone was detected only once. In DNA form, the CDR3 reads TGTGCCAGCAGGCAGGGTTACGAGCAGTACTTC. This codes for CASRQGYEQYF. This chain links TRBV2 with TRBJ2-7; D might be TRBD1 (5 bases). V lost 6 bases to trimming and J lost 4 bases, with 7 bases between them. This CDR3 spans 11 amino acids. Looked up from germline, CDR1 is SNHLY and CDR2 is FYNNEI.

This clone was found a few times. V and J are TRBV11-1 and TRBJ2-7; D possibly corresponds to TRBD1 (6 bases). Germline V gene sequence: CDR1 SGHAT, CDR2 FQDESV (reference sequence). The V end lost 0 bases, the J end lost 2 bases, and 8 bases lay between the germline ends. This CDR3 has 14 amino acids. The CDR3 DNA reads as TGTGCCAGCAGCTTAGCGGGGGCAGCCTACGAGCAGTACTTC. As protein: CASSLAGAAYEQYF.

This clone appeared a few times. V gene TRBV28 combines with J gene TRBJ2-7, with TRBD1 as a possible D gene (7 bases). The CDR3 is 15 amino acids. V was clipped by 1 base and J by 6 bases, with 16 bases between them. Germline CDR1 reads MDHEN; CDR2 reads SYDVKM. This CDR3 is CASSLLGQGGFEQYF. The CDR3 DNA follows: TGTGCCAGCAGTTTATTGGGGCAGGGGGGTTTCGAGCAGTACTTC.

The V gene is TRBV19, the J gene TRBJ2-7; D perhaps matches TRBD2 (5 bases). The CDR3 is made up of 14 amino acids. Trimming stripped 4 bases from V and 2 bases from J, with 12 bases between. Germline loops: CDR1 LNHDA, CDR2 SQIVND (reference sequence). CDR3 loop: CASSRRPETYEQYF. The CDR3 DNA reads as TGTGCCAGTAGTAGGAGGCCAGAGACCTACGAGCAGTACTTC.

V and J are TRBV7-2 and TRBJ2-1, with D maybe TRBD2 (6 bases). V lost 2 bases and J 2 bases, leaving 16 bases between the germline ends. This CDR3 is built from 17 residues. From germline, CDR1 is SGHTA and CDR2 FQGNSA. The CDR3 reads CASSLTSSVTPYNEQFF. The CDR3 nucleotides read TGTGCCAGCAGCTTAACCTCTAGCGTCACGCCCTACAATGAGCAGTTCTTC.

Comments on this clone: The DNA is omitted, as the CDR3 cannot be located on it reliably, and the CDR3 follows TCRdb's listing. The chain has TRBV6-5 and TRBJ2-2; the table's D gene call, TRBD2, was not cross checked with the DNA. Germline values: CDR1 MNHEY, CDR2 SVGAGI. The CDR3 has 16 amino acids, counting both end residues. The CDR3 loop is CASSSSGGASTGELFF.